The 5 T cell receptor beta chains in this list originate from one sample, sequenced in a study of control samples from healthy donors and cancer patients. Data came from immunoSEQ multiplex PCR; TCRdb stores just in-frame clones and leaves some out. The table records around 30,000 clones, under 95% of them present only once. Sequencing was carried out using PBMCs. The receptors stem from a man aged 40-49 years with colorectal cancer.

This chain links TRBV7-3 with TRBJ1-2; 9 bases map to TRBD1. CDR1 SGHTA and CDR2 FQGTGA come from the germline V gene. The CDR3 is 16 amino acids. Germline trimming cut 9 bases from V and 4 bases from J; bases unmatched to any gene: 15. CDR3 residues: CASTPEGTGRTYGYTF. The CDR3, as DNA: TGTGCCAGTACCCCGGAGGGGACAGGGCGGACCTATGGCTACACCTTC.

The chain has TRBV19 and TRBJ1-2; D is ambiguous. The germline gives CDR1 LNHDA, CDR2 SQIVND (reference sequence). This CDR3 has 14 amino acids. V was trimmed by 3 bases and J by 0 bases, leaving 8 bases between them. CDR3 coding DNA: TGTGCCAGTAGTATGGGCTATTCTAACTATGGCTACACCTTC. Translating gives CASSMGYSNYGYTF.

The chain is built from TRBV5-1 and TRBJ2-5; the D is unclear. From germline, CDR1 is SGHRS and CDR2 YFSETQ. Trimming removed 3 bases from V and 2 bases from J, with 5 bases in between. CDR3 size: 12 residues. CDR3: CASSYGQETQYF. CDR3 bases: TGCGCCAGCAGCTACGGTCAAGAGACCCAGTACTTC.

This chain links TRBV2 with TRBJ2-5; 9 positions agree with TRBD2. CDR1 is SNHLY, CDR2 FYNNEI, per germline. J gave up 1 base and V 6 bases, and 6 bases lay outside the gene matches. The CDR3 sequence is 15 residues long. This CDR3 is CASSILAGIQETQYF. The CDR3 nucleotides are TGTGCCAGCAGCATTCTAGCGGGGATCCAAGAGACCCAGTACTTC.

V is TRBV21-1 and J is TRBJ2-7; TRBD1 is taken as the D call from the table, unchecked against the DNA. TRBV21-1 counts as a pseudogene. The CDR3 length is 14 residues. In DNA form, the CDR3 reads TGTGCCAGCAGCAAAGACAGGGGAACCTACGAGCAGTACTTC. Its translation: CASSKDRGTYEQYF.